The present entry profiles one T cell receptor (beta chain) with its context. Preparing the TCRbeta library involved the use of unique molecular identifiers. TCRdb reprocessed the PCR reads via MiXCR and lists one record per CDR3 protein. The sample comprises a few hundred thousand distinct CDR3 sequences, approximately 10% of which are singletons, and about 5% rests with the top ten. This entry belongs to a study of T-cell reconstitution after alpha-beta-depleted transplantation in children. The ends were cut back, 7 bases at V and 6 bases at J, with 19 bases in the middle. The CDR3 loop spans 14 amino acids. The germline gives CDR1 MNHEY, CDR2 SVGEGT.

The sample consisted of PBMCs from the stem cell graft donor, taken from the stem cell graft. This TCR was recovered from a human donor who donated a stem cell graft to a child with acute myeloid leukemia. The chain is built from TRBV6-2 or TRBV6-3 and TRBJ2-7; no definite D call. Written as DNA, the CDR3 is TGTGCCAGCAATGCTCCCCCATACCCTATCGAGCAGTACTTC. It specifies CASNAPPYPIEQYF.